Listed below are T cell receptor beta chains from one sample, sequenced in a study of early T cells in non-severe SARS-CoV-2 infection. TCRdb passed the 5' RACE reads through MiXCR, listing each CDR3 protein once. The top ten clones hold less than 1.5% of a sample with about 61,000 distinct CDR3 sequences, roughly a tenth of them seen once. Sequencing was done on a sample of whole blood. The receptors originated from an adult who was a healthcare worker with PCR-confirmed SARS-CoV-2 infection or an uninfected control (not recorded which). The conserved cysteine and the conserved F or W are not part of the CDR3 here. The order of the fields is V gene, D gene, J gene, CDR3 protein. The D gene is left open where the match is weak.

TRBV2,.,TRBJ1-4,ASRDDRIPNEKLF
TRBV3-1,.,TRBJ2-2,ASSRDAATGELF
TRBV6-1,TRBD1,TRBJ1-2,ASSARQGGGANYGYT
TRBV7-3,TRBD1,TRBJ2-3,ASSPGTGASDTQY
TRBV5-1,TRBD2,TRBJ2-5,ASSWGLAGEETQY
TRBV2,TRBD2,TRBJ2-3,ASRLAGGTDTQY
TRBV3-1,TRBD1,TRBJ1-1,ASSQADRGEAF
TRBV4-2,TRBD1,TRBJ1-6,ASSQRDREASPLH
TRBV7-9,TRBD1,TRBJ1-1,ASSRGGLAF
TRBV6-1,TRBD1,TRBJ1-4,ASSAEYRGHNEKLF
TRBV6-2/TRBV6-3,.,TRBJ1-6,ASSYSRQPVAGPLH
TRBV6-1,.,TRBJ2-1,ASSEWYEQF
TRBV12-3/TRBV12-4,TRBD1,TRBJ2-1,ASSPGQPIQVNEQF
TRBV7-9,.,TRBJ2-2,ASSLEGVSGELF
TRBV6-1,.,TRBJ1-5,ASTPGYSNQPQH
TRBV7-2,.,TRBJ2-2,ASSLQWGANTGELF
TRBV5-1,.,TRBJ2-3,ASAGPKDTQY
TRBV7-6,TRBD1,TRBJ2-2,ASSLGTGSSTGELF
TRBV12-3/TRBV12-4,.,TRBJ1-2,ASSSLSFGYT
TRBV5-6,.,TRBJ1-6,ASSLTGDTNSPLH
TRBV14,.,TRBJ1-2,ASSQLSYGYT
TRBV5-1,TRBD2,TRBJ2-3,ASSLGAGSTDTQY
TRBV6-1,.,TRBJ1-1,ASSSQKNTEAF
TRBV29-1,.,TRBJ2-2,SVVRPGDTGELF
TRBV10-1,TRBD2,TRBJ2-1,ASSESQAGGFDEQF
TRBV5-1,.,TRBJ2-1,ASSTEAYNEQF
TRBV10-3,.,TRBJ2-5,AISSRGTPQETQY
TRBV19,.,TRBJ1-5,ASTSKGGFGQPQH
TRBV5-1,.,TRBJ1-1,ASSLGQQNTEAF
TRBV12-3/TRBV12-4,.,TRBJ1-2,ASSETVNYGYT
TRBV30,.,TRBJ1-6,AWSGQMNSPLH
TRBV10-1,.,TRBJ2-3,ASSRAVGADTQY
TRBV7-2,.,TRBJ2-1,ASSLRSTYNEQF
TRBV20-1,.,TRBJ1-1,SALRENTEAF
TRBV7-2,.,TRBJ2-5,ASSPQTGGGGETQY
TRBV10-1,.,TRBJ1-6,ASSGGDSPLH
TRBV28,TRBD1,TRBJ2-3,ASSRNPGQGRSDTQY
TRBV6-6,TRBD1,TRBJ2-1,ASSPSRGNEQF
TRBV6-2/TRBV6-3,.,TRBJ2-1,ASSYPYRGFAEQF
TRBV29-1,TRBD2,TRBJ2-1,SVATPGRAGGPYNEQF
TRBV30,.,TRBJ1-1,AWSLYPNTEAF
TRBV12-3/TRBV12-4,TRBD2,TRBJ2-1,ASITAGGYNEQF
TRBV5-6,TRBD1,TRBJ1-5,ASSSGQSNQPQH
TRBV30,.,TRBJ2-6,AWDGSFSGANVLT
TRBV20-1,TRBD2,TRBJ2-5,SAGSSGGALETQY
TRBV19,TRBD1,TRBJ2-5,ASTRTGGETQY
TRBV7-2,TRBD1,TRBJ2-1,ASSPSRGPYNEQF
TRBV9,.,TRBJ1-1,ASSPRAGQNTEAF
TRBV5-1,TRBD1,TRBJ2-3,ASSKRTGPGDTQY
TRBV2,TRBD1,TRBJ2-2,ASSEQGQGYTGELF
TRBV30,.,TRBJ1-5,AWSVRGFNQPQH
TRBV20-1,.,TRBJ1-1,SARGGPTEAF
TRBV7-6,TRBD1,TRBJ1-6,ASSLKDRAENSPLH
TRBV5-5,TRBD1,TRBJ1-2,ASSPAPTGNDGYT
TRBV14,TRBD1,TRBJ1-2,ASSQLGQVTMYGYT
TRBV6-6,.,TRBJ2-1,ASSYESLAHEQF
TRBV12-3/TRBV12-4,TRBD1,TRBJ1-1,ASSSLLQGSTEAF
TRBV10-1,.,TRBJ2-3,ATRAAGQGDTQY
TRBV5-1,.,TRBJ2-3,ASSLEVGGHTDTQY